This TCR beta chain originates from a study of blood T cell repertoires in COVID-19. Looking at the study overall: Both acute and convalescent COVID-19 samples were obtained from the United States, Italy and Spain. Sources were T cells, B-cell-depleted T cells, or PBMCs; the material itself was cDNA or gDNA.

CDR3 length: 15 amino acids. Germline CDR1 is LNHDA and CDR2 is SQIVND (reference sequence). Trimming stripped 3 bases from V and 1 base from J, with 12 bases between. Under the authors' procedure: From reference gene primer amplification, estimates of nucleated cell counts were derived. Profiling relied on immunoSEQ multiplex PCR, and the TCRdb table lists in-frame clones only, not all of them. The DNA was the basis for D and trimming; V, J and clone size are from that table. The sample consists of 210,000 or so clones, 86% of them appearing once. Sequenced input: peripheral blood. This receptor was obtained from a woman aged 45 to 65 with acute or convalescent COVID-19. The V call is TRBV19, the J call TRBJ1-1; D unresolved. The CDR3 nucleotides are TGTGCCAGTAGTATCGAGGGATTCAGGAACACTGAAGCTTTCTTT. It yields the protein CASSIEGFRNTEAFF.